This is a list of T cell receptor beta chains from one sample in a study of T cells expressing NK-cell markers. TCRdb reprocessed the 5' RACE reads and reports one entry per CDR3 protein, with no DNA. The listing records about 160,000 distinct CDR3 sequences. The specimen was blood T cells: a sorted CD56 or NKG2C T cell subset, CD4+ or CD8+ T cells, or bulk PBMC T cells (not recorded which). The receptor set was obtained from a woman between 18 and 70 years old in good health. The CDR3 runs from the conserved cysteine through the conserved F or W.

j_gene,v_gene,CDR3aa
TRBJ2-7,TRBV11-2,CASSLSFWGDEQYF
TRBJ2-5,TRBV10-3,CAISDPRASLETQYF
TRBJ1-1,TRBV18,CASSPIMENTEAFF
TRBJ1-5,TRBV7-3,CASSPWDGLWGQGGNQPQHF
TRBJ1-2,TRBV5-1,CASSFLPPGQGYGYTF
TRBJ2-1,TRBV4-2,CASSRDSGIPNEQFF
TRBJ2-2,TRBV5-1,CASSLPPSTATGELFF
TRBJ1-3,TRBV6-5,CASSYFGGRSGNTIYF
TRBJ1-1,TRBV4-2,CASSQDLKSAAFF
TRBJ2-2,TRBV18,CASSPTRQAVGGELFF
TRBJ2-6,TRBV16,CASTSQGSGANVLTF
TRBJ2-7,TRBV20-1,CSAPKQGVYEQYF
TRBJ2-7,TRBV14,CASSPGRVDYEQYF
TRBJ2-7,TRBV5-6,CASRTGPSTYEQYF
TRBJ2-1,TRBV7-3,CASSYSGGANNEQFF
TRBJ2-7,TRBV27,CASSRQGVTYEQYF
TRBJ2-1,TRBV15,CATSRALADEQFF
TRBJ2-5,TRBV5-1,CASSLGTRETQYF
TRBJ2-1,TRBV4-1,CASSQPRGGGNSYNEQFF
TRBJ2-7,TRBV5-1,CASSLTRVYEQYF
TRBJ1-6,TRBV6-1,CASSVPETNSPLHF
TRBJ2-1,TRBV11-2,CASSLEEGPSNEQFF
TRBJ2-7,TRBV28,CASSPTLGQGNWEQYF
TRBJ2-1,TRBV7-3,CASSIQRGSHNEQFF
TRBJ1-1,TRBV7-2,CASSQGQGKAFF
TRBJ2-7,TRBV12-3/TRBV12-4,CASRSGTGEYEQYF
TRBJ2-1,TRBV27,CASSLRRAGGEQFF
TRBJ2-1,TRBV18,CASGATQQGGEQFF
TRBJ2-1,TRBV28,CASSSPGQGANEQFF
TRBJ1-5,TRBV20-1,CSSSPQGNQPQHF
TRBJ2-1,TRBV5-5,CASSFDAGGPYHNEQFF
TRBJ2-3,TRBV15,CATSRAASGTLDTQYF
TRBJ1-2,TRBV4-1,CASSQGARAPGYTF
TRBJ1-2,TRBV12-3/TRBV12-4,CASTKGGQTPGYTF
TRBJ2-1,TRBV4-1,CASSRAYNEQFF
TRBJ2-4,TRBV3-1,CASSPVTGPGNIQYF
TRBJ2-5,TRBV7-8,CASSFDRGKRETQYF
TRBJ2-7,TRBV20-1,CSARDHPAGGLEQYF
TRBJ1-2,TRBV29-1,CSGGQGVYGYTF
TRBJ2-7,TRBV6-1,CASTRAGNSYEQYF
TRBJ2-3,TRBV5-1,CASSLTSGTDTQYF
TRBJ2-1,TRBV24-1,CATSDGLTSGVENEQFF
TRBJ1-6,TRBV6-5,CASSSQGYNSPLHF
TRBJ1-1,TRBV7-9,CASSLSQANTEAFF
TRBJ2-1,TRBV12-3/TRBV12-4,CASSSRGARWSNEQFF
TRBJ1-1,TRBV7-3,CASSLTFGGLGTEAFF
TRBJ2-3,TRBV20-1,CSASPKQRGTDTQYF
TRBJ2-7,TRBV3-1,CASSRLAGASEQYF
TRBJ2-2,TRBV6-1,CASSDVRFTGELFF
TRBJ2-1,TRBV6-5,CASSLGLLRGEQFF
TRBJ2-1,TRBV5-1,CASSLAPLAGGNNEQFF
TRBJ2-2,TRBV3-1,CASSHRALGGASGELFF
TRBJ1-1,TRBV20-1,CSAKRQGANTEAFF
TRBJ2-7,TRBV12-3/TRBV12-4,CASSYLGGGSYEQYF
TRBJ2-3,TRBV20-1,CSASTGLAGVFSDTQYF
TRBJ1-2,TRBV20-1,CSASRGPSYGYTF
TRBJ1-1,TRBV29-1,CSVSGLRPEAFF
TRBJ2-1,TRBV28,CASSLAPGGSEQFF